The clone carrying this TCR beta chain came up a few times. Antigen unknown. With V trimmed by 3 bases and J by 6 bases, 13 bases remained unmatched. This CDR3 is built from 16 residues. The sample originates from a study of identical twins. General observations from the study: Rather than following the same donors, the conclusions depended on cross-sectional statistical analysis. Insertion counts were lower in abundant cord blood beta clonotypes, a trend that memory repertoires did not show.

TCRdb reprocessed the 5' RACE reads via MiXCR and lists one record per CDR3 protein. The repertoire holds 450,000 or so distinct CDR3 sequences, with 13% to 15% as singletons. These same records also appear under a second study, on yellow fever vaccine responses in identical twins.

Input material: CD4+ T cells sorted from blood. This receptor was identified in a woman between 18 and 29 years old in good health. This chain links TRBV12-3 or TRBV12-4 with TRBJ1-2, with TRBD1 identical over 7 bases. CDR3 DNA: TGTGCCAGCAGTTTGGGTCAAACAGGGGATAGGAATGGCTACACCTTC. This codes for CASSLGQTGDRNGYTF.